This passage covers 15 T cell receptor beta chains from one sample sequenced in a study of beta chain features in type 1 diabetes. Study results and limitations: Type 1 diabetes patients showed a moderate but significant shortening of TCRB CDR3s in all four CD4+ subsets.

Sequencing targeted expressed TCRB transcripts, as all isolated RNA had been reverse transcribed. Data came from immunoSEQ multiplex PCR; TCRdb stores just in-frame clones and leaves some out. The sample yields 640,000 or so clones, around 15% seen once. The antigens for these receptors are not known. Sequencing input: naive CD4+ T cells from blood. The receptors were gathered from a man aged 18 to 29 with type 1 diabetes.

This clone turned up a few times. J is TRBJ2-1 and V is TRBV5-1; the match to TRBD1 covers 9 bases. J was trimmed by 8 bases and V by 4 bases; bases with no gene match: 13. There are 16 residues in the CDR3. From germline, CDR1 is SGHRS and CDR2 YFSETQ. CDR3 nucleotides: TGCGCCAGCAGCCCGGGCGGACAGGGGCGCGGGTATGAGCAGTTCTTC. As protein: CASSPGGQGRGYEQFF.

In its sample, this clone was seen a few times. This chain connects TRBV9 to TRBJ2-1; TRBD1 might be the D (7 bases). With 0 bases removed from V and 2 bases from J, the gap between germline ends came to 18 bases. The CDR3 extends over 18 amino acids. The germline V gene encodes CDR1 SGDLS and CDR2 YYNGEE. CDR3 DNA: TGTGCCAGCAGCGTAGCTAGCGTTGGGCAGGGGGCCTACAATGAGCAGTTCTTC. It encodes CASSVASVGQGAYNEQFF.

This clone was counted only a few times. This specimen includes other DNA sequences encoding the same CDR3. This rearrangement joins TRBV20-1 to TRBJ2-5, with D uncertain. This CDR3 spans 11 amino acids. Trimming took off 1 base at V and 2 bases at J, with 2 bases between the two ends. Germline V gene sequence: CDR1 DFQATT, CDR2 SNEGSKA (reference sequence). The CDR3 reads CSARAQETQYF. The CDR3 nucleotides are TGCAGTGCTAGAGCACAAGAGACCCAGTACTTC.

This clone has a handful of counts. The chain recombines TRBV30 with TRBJ1-1; weak D call: TRBD1 (5 bases). CDR1 is GTSNPN, CDR2 SVGIG, per germline (reference sequence). The length of the CDR3 is 11 residues. The V gene lost 5 bases and the J gene lost 7 bases, with 11 bases spanning the gap. The CDR3: CAWVGAVEAFF. The CDR3 region has the DNA TGTGCCTGGGTTGGGGCGGTTGAAGCTTTCTTT.

The sample holds one count of this clone. The genes are TRBV19 and TRBJ1-5; 7 nucleotides agree with TRBD1. Looked up from germline, CDR1 is LNHDA and CDR2 is SQIVND (reference sequence). The ends lost 7 bases at V and 7 bases at J; junction bases unmatched: 10. The length of the CDR3 is 14 residues. CDR3 coding DNA: TGTGCCAGTACTGTCACAGGGGAGCGACAGCCCCAGCATTTT. It yields the protein CASTVTGERQPQHF.

This clone was picked up a small number of times. The V and J genes are TRBV2 and TRBJ1-1; 9 bases are a match to TRBD1. Per germline, CDR1 SNHLY and CDR2 FYNNEI. This CDR3 comprises 15 residues. V gave up 3 bases and J gave up 5 bases; unmatched junction bases: 7. The CDR3 sequence is CASSDWGQGQTEAFF. In DNA, the CDR3 is TGTGCCAGCAGTGATTGGGGACAGGGTCAAACTGAAGCTTTCTTT. The entire variable domain, with the rest obtained from reference TRBV2 and TRBJ1-1, is as follows: EPEVTQTPSHQVTQMGQEVILRCVPISNHLYFYWYRQILGQKVEFLVSFYNNEISEKSEIFDDQFSVERPDGSNFTLKIRSTKLEDSAMYFCASSDWGQGQTEAFFGQGTRLTVV.

The chain links TRBV6-1 to TRBJ2-3, with TRBD2 as a possible D gene (5 bases). CDR3 length: 15 residues. V was cut by 6 bases and J by 1 base, with 14 bases left in between. In germline, CDR1 is MNHNS, CDR2 SASEGT. The CDR3 sequence: CASRARGIRTDTQYF. CDR3 in DNA: TGTGCCAGCAGGGCAAGAGGGATCCGCACAGATACGCAGTATTTT.

This clone was counted between two and nine times. The CDR3 sequence is CASSDSGLQETQYF. Here the CDR3 DNA reads TGTGCCAGCAGTGATTCGGGCCTCCAAGAGACCCAGTACTTC. This sequence joins TRBV6-1 and TRBJ2-5; D remains unclear. Germline-derived CDR1 and CDR2 are MNHNS and SASEGT. The V end lost 3 bases, the J end lost 1 base, and 9 bases lay between the germline ends. CDR3 length: 14 residues.

This chain links TRBV5-1 with TRBJ2-7, with D tentatively TRBD2 (6 bases). V was clipped by 0 bases and J by 3 bases, with 13 bases between them. The germline V gene encodes CDR1 SGHRS and CDR2 YFSETQ. This CDR3 is built from 15 residues. CDR3 in DNA: TGCGCCAGCAGCTTGGAATTGGGGGGAGGCTACGAGCAGTACTTC. Translating gives CASSLELGGGYEQYF.

The gene calls are TRBV6-6 and TRBJ2-3; D unclear. CDR1 is MNHNY, CDR2 SVGAGI, per germline (reference sequence). The CDR3 runs 14 residues. V was trimmed by 2 bases and J by 1 base, leaving 7 bases between them. CDR3 coding DNA: TGTGCCAGCAGTTACCCCGCGGGCACAGATACGCAGTATTTT. This gives the protein CASSYPAGTDTQYF.

The chain joins TRBV7-3 to TRBJ2-7, with D possibly being TRBD1 (5 bases). There are 15 residues in the CDR3. Germline CDR1 reads SGHTA; CDR2 reads FQGTGA. The V end lost 2 bases, the J end lost 2 bases, and 13 bases lay between the germline ends. CDR3 amino acids: CASSLAGIGTYEQYF. The CDR3 DNA reads as TGTGCCAGCAGCTTAGCAGGGATCGGCACCTACGAGCAGTACTTC.

This clone was observed a handful of times. The chain employs TRBV4-1 and TRBJ1-3; D not resolved. The CDR3 runs to 16 residues. From germline, CDR1 is MGHRA and CDR2 YSYEKL. V shed 0 bases and J shed 4 bases, with 13 bases lying between them. The CDR3 reads CASSQEVVRRGNTIYF. The CDR3 nucleotides read TGCGCCAGCAGCCAAGAAGTGGTCCGAAGGGGAAACACCATATATTTT.

The V call is TRBV4-1, the J call TRBJ2-3, with 9 bases that match TRBD1. The CDR3 totals 18 residues. Per germline, CDR1 MGHRA and CDR2 YSYEKL. V lost 3 bases to trimming and J lost 5 bases; unmatched junction nucleotides: 15. CDR3 bases: TGCGCCAGCAGCCATAATAAGGGACAGGGCCTCTGGGGAGATACGCAGTATTTT. Protein: CASSHNKGQGLWGDTQYF.

The gene calls are TRBV19 and TRBJ2-3, with D possibly matching TRBD2 (6 bases). The V end was cut by 6 bases, the J end by 2 bases, with 9 bases between. The CDR3 has 13 amino acids. The germline gives CDR1 LNHDA, CDR2 SQIVND (reference sequence). The CDR3 loop reads CASSGDSTDTQYF. As DNA, the CDR3 is TGTGCCAGTAGCGGGGACTCCACAGATACGCAGTATTTT.

This chain links TRBV30 with TRBJ1-1, with D uncertain. The CDR3 totals 16 residues. V was cut by 4 bases and J by 0 bases, with 18 bases left in between. The germline V gene has CDR1 GTSNPN and CDR2 SVGIG (reference sequence). The CDR3 coding sequence is TGTGCCTGGACCCGACGGAGACTTCAAATGAACACTGAAGCTTTCTTT. Translated, it gives CAWTRRRLQMNTEAFF.